The 27 T cell receptor beta chains presented below share a single source sample, sequenced in a study of tumor-infiltrating lymphocytes in oesophageal squamous cell carcinoma. A single record per CDR3 protein comes from TCRdb applying MiXCR to the PCR reads. The profile shows just under 20,000 distinct CDR3 sequences, around two fifths of them singletons. Sequenced material: esophageal tumor tissue. Every receptor here comes from a male donor with esophageal squamous cell carcinoma.

This clonotype has a handful of counts. The chain joins TRBV5-1 to TRBJ2-1; D remains unclear. V lost 0 bases and J lost 0, with 19 bases in between. Germline V gives CDR1 SGHRS, CDR2 YFSETQ. This CDR3 spans 19 amino acids. CDR3 DNA: TGCGCCAGCAGCTTGGTAGGCAGCCCCAGAAAGAGCTCCTACAATGAGCAGTTCTTC. Its protein is CASSLVGSPRKSSYNEQFF.

The gene calls are TRBV3-1 and TRBJ2-5; D not resolved. The tail of the sequence fits TRBJ2-7 better, so the J call may be wrong. The germline V gene has CDR1 LGHDT and CDR2 YNNKEL (reference sequence). The CDR3 is made up of 15 amino acids. Here the CDR3 reads CASSPHLPDRYEQYF. In nucleotides, the CDR3 is TGTGCCAGCAGCCCCCACCTGCCCGACCGCTACGAGCAGTACTTC.

Many counts were recorded for this clonotype. The chain carries TRBV27 and TRBJ2-5; perhaps TRBD1 as D (6 bases). The J call is in doubt because the DNA end fits TRBJ2-7 better. In germline, CDR1 is MNHEY, CDR2 SMNVEV (reference sequence). The CDR3 runs to 14 residues. CDR3 nucleotides: TGTGCCAGCATGGAGAGGGGATGGGGGCCCGAGCAGTACTTC. Translating it yields CASMERGWGPEQYF.

This clonotype came up many times. The chain has TRBV6-1 and TRBJ1-1; 7 nucleotides match TRBD1. Looked up from germline, CDR1 is MNHNS and CDR2 is SASEGT. Losses at the gene ends were 4 bases for V and 6 bases for J; bases not matched to a gene: 5. The CDR3 is made up of 13 amino acids. This CDR3 is CASSGQGIAEAFF. The CDR3 region has the DNA TGTGCCAGCAGTGGACAGGGAATCGCTGAAGCTTTCTTT.

The CDR3: CASSSSGLPQQYF. In DNA, the CDR3 is TGTGCCAGCAGTTCCTCTGGCCTACCACAGCAGTACTTC. The chain joins TRBV7-3 to TRBJ2-1; D is uncertain. The end of the DNA is better explained by TRBJ2-7, so the J call may be wrong. The CDR3 length is 13 residues. The germline gives CDR1 SGHTA, CDR2 FQGTGA.

J is TRBJ2-3 and V is TRBV5-3; possible D gene TRBD1, 5 bases. TRBJ2-7 explains the end of the DNA better; the J call may be wrong. TRBV5-3 is marked as an open reading frame, function uncertain. This CDR3 comprises 14 residues. The CDR3 coding sequence is TGTGCCAGCAGCAAATCAGGGAATTACAATGAGCAGTACTTC. Translated, it gives CASSKSGNYNEQYF.

This clonotype has at least ten counts. V usage is TRBV5-1 and J usage is TRBJ1-2; maybe TRBD1 (5 bases). The germline V and J ends were trimmed by 0 bases and 5 bases, with 14 bases remaining between them. CDR3 size: 15 residues. CDR1 SGHRS and CDR2 YFSETQ come from the germline V gene. The CDR3 region has the DNA TGCGCCAGCAGCTTGGATTTGGGGCTGGGTTATGGCTACACCTTC. Translated, it gives CASSLDLGLGYGYTF.

In its sample, this clonotype was seen many times. This rearrangement joins TRBV6-1 to TRBJ2-7, with D possibly being TRBD2 (5 bases). V dropped 6 bases and J dropped 3 bases, with 12 bases sitting between them. CDR3 length equals 13 residues. The germline V gene encodes CDR1 MNHNS and CDR2 SASEGT. The CDR3, as DNA: TGTGCCAGCAGGCCGAACCGGGGCTACGAGCAGTACTTC. Translated: CASRPNRGYEQYF.

V and J are TRBV6-5 and TRBJ2-7; 8 nucleotides line up with TRBD1. The trim removed 6 bases at V and 1 base at J, leaving 8 bases unmatched. Germline values: CDR1 MNHEY, CDR2 SVGAGI. This CDR3 contains 15 residues. The CDR3 nucleotides read TGTGCCAGCAGGCTACAGGACAGGGCATCCTACGAGCAGTACTTC. It is translated as CASRLQDRASYEQYF.

This clonotype is judged large. The rearrangement links TRBV7-6 to TRBJ2-5, with D maybe TRBD2 (7 bases). V was pared by 4 bases and J by 6 bases, with 18 bases between. CDR3 size: 15 residues. CDR1 and CDR2 from the germline V gene are SGHVS and FNYEAQ. The CDR3 protein is CASSSPRGGGKTQYF. The CDR3 nucleotides read TGTGCCAGCAGCTCACCGAGGGGGGGGGGGAAGACCCAGTACTTC.

Ten or more counts support this clonotype. A much larger clonotype is one base distant, so this may be a read error. This chain uses TRBV7-3 with TRBJ2-5, with 14 bases lining up with TRBD2. This CDR3 is built from 15 residues. Looked up from germline, CDR1 is SGHTA and CDR2 is FQGTGA. V lost 5 bases and J lost 11; bases outside the gene matches: 10. CDR3 sequence reads: CASSLGLAGAGEQYF. Written as DNA, the CDR3 is TGTGCCAGCAGCCTGGGACTAGCGGGAGCGGGTGAGCAGTACTTC. The full variable domain, its missing parts supplied by reference TRBV7-3 and TRBJ2-5, is GAGVSQTPSNKVTEKGKYVELRCDPISGHTALYWYRQSLGQGPEFLIYFQGTGAADDSGLPNDRFFAVRPEGSVSTLKIQRTERGDSAVYLCASSLGLAGAGEQYFGPGTRLLVL.

J is TRBJ1-5 and V is TRBV7-6, with D possibly matching TRBD1 (5 bases). Germline CDR1 reads SGHVS; CDR2 reads FNYEAQ. V dropped 5 bases and J dropped 3 bases, with 8 bases sitting between them. There are 13 residues in the CDR3. This CDR3 is CASSPGNNQPQHF. In DNA, the CDR3 is TGTGCCAGCAGCCCAGGGAACAATCAGCCCCAGCATTTT.

The gene calls are TRBV7-3 and TRBJ2-7; 10 bases match TRBD2. Near its end, the DNA agrees better with TRBJ2-5, so the J call may be wrong. The germline CDR1 and CDR2 sequences are SGHTA and FQGTGA. The CDR3 spans 15 residues. The CDR3 region is CASSRVLAGIETQYF. Here the CDR3 DNA reads TGTGCCAGCAGCCGAGTACTAGCGGGAATTGAGACCCAGTACTTC.

This clonotype was seen at least ten times. One base away lies a much larger clone, so this may be a sequencing read error. The genes are TRBV7-3 and TRBJ2-7; 10 nucleotides align to TRBD2. The V segment lost 4 bases and the J segment 7 bases; nucleotides outside the gene matches: 10. Germline-derived CDR1 and CDR2 are SGHTA and FQGTGA. CDR3 size: 15 residues. CDR3 amino acids: CASSSYSGGYNEQYF. For the CDR3, the DNA is TGTGCCAGCAGCTCGTATAGCGGGGGGTACAATGAGCAGTACTTC.

This clonotype appeared a few times. The chain couples TRBV7-6 to TRBJ2-3; D is unclear. Trimming pared 1 base from V and 6 bases from J, leaving 8 bases between. Germline values: CDR1 SGHVS, CDR2 FNYEAQ. The CDR3 sequence is 13 residues long. CDR3 sequence (DNA): TGTGCCAGCAGCTTAGAGTCCCCCGATACGCAGTATTTT. Amino acids: CASSLESPDTQYF.

A single count supports this clonotype. The conserved phenylalanine or tryptophan is not found at the CDR3 terminus, so this likely reflects a read error. The DNA is omitted, as the CDR3 cannot be located on it reliably, and the CDR3 follows TCRdb's listing. This chain connects TRBV5-1 to TRBJ2-7; the D call TRBD1 from the table was never checked on the DNA. The CDR3 totals 15 residues, both ends included. Germline CDR1 reads SGHRS; CDR2 reads YFSETQ. CDR3 sequence reads: CASSWGQTYGYTFGS.

The chain combines TRBV7-8 with TRBJ2-3; TRBD2 matches at 13 bases. The trim removed 5 bases at V and 6 bases at J, leaving 2 bases unmatched. The CDR3 length is 14 residues. Per the germline V gene, CDR1 is SGHVS and CDR2 is FQNEAQ. The CDR3: CASSAGLAGDTQYF. CDR3 bases: TGTGCCAGCAGCGCGGGACTAGCGGGGGATACGCAGTATTTT.

The chain employs TRBV7-6 and TRBJ2-5, with 12 bases fitting TRBD2. Unmatched junction bases numbered 15, after V lost 8 bases and J lost 5 bases. Germline loops: CDR1 SGHVS, CDR2 FNYEAQ. The CDR3 has 17 amino acids. For the CDR3, the DNA is TGTGCCAGCGAACCCGCTATAGGACTAGCGGGACAGGAGACCCAGTACTTC. Its translation is CASEPAIGLAGQETQYF.

This clonotype was seen just once. The chain employs TRBV6-6 and TRBJ1-1; tentatively, D is TRBD1 (6 bases). The germline V gene encodes CDR1 MNHNY and CDR2 SVGAGI (reference sequence). The CDR3 covers 12 residues. V lost 6 bases to trimming and J lost 8 bases, with 13 bases between them. Here the CDR3 DNA reads TGTGCCAGCAGAGGAACTGACAGGGAAGCTTTCTTT. It is translated as CASRGTDREAFF.

The chain joins TRBV18 to TRBJ1-6; no clear D. This CDR3 is built from 14 residues. Germline V lookup: CDR1 KGHSH, CDR2 LQKENI. V shed 2 bases and J shed 10 bases, with 12 bases lying between them. The CDR3 loop reads CASSPNQSRSPLHF. The CDR3 bases are TGTGCCAGCTCACCAAACCAGAGTAGATCACCCCTCCACTTT. The full variable domain, with the rest looked up from reference TRBV18 and TRBJ1-6, is NAGVMQNPRHLVRRRGQEARLRCSPMKGHSHVYWYRQLPEEGLKFMVYLQKENIIDESGMPKERFSAEFPKEGPSILRIQQVVRGDSAAYFCASSPNQSRSPLHFGNGTRLTVT.

In its sample, this clonotype was seen many times. The CDR3 loop reads CASSLYGFGGRREQYF. The DNA of the CDR3 is TGTGCCAGCAGTTTATATGGGTTCGGGGGGCGGCGGGAGCAGTACTTC. The genes are TRBV27 and TRBJ2-7; tentatively, D is TRBD2 (7 bases). The CDR3 is 16 residues long. Looked up from germline, CDR1 is MNHEY and CDR2 is SMNVEV (reference sequence). Trimming took 1 base from V and 7 from J, leaving 20 bases between them.

Points on this clonotype: The conserved closing phenylalanine or tryptophan is absent in this CDR3, likely reflecting a read error. No DNA is shown, since the ends of the CDR3 on it are uncertain; the CDR3 is the one TCRdb lists. The chain has TRBV6-6 and TRBJ2-7; the table assigns TRBD1, which was not confirmed against the DNA. The germline gives CDR1 MNHNY, CDR2 SVGAGI (reference sequence). Counting both end residues, the CDR3 totals 19 amino acids. CDR3 sequence reads: CASSYSMVLDPGDGYTFGS.

This clonotype is deemed medium-sized (0.01 to 0.1%). The rearrangement joins TRBV7-9 to TRBJ2-5; no definite D call. V lost 3 bases and J lost 2, with 16 bases in between. Germline V gene sequence: CDR1 SEHNR, CDR2 FQNEAQ (reference sequence). This CDR3 has 16 amino acids. The CDR3 coding sequence is TGTGCCAGCAGCTTTGGGTTAGGTGTACGGCAAGAGACCCAGTACTTC. It specifies CASSFGLGVRQETQYF.

This clonotype was observed at least ten times. V gene TRBV5-6 combines with J gene TRBJ2-3, with 10 bases identical to TRBD2. CDR3 size: 15 residues. With V trimmed by 4 bases and J by 2 bases, 4 bases remained unmatched. Germline-derived CDR1 and CDR2 are SGHDT and YYEEEE. This chain's CDR3 is CASSTLAGFTDTQYF. The CDR3, as DNA: TGTGCCAGCAGCACACTAGCGGGGTTCACAGATACGCAGTATTTT.

V is TRBV7-2 and J is TRBJ2-5; perhaps D is TRBD1 or TRBD2 (6 bases each). The germline gives CDR1 SGHTA, CDR2 FQGNSA. With 3 bases removed from V and 11 bases from J, the gap between germline ends came to 28 bases. CDR3 length equals 17 residues. CDR3 amino acids: CASSLPLRDIRFREQYF. CDR3 sequence (DNA): TGTGCCAGCAGCTTGCCCCTACGGGACATTAGATTTCGGGAGCAGTACTTC.

This clonotype came up many times. The chain employs TRBV7-8 and TRBJ2-7; 8 bases agree with TRBD1. The germline CDR1 and CDR2 sequences are SGHVS and FQNEAQ. Trimming removed 9 bases from V and 7 bases from J; junction bases left unmatched: 17. CDR3 size: 15 residues. The DNA for the CDR3 is TGTGCCAGTCATGAATCAGGGGGCGCCTACAATGAGCAGTACTTC. This encodes CASHESGGAYNEQYF.

This clonotype has more than one count but fewer than ten. J is TRBJ2-3 and V is TRBV7-2, with 14 bases lining up with TRBD2. The germline CDR1 and CDR2 sequences are SGHTA and FQGNSA. CDR3 length: 19 amino acids. The junction had 12 bases not matched to a gene; V was cut back by 4 bases and J by 3 bases. In DNA form, the CDR3 reads TGTGCCAGCAGCTGGACCGGGACTAGCGGGAGAGGTGGGACAGATACGCAGTATTTT. Its protein product is CASSWTGTSGRGGTDTQYF.